The 10 T cell receptor beta chains given below trace back to one sample, sequenced in a study of naive and memory T cell subsets. Study-level points and caveats: A few larger clonotypes appeared in naive repertoires, especially CD8, possibly memory cells re-expressing CD45RA.

Their target antigens are unknown. An equimolar mix of two oligonucleotides served as the beta constant-region primer for TRBC1 and TRBC2. Ligated cDNA was amplified by four rounds of PCR with nested alpha and beta constant-region primers and SP2. TCRdb ran MiXCR on the UMI-ligation and nested PCR reads and lists one entry per CDR3 protein. The table lists 98,000 or so distinct CDR3 sequences, approximately 11% of them singletons. The sequencing input was naive CD4+ T cells from blood. These receptors were taken from a human donor in good health.

Of note for this clonotype: A much larger clone differs by one base, so this may be a read error. This chain links TRBV28 with TRBJ2-7; D gene unclear. This CDR3 has 15 residues. Trimming cost V 5 bases and J 2 bases, with 16 bases left between them. Germline V gene lookup returns CDR1 MDHEN and CDR2 SYDVKM. CDR3 in amino acids: CASSPSIRSPYEQYF. The CDR3 nucleotides read TGTGCCAGCAGTCCCAGCATCAGGAGCCCCTACGAGCAGTACTTC.

Ten or more counts support this clonotype. The rearrangement links TRBV4-3 to TRBJ1-2; D is ambiguous. CDR1 and CDR2 from the germline V gene are LGHNA and YSLEER. The V gene lost 2 bases and the J gene lost 2 bases, with 12 bases spanning the gap. CDR3 length: 15 residues. CDR3 sequence: CASSQTKGFNYGYTF. CDR3 sequence (DNA): TGCGCCAGCAGCCAAACAAAGGGTTTCAACTATGGCTACACCTTC.

This clonotype was counted ten times or more. The gene calls are TRBV15 and TRBJ2-5, with no clear D. This CDR3 is built from 15 residues. The germline V and J ends were trimmed by 0 bases and 2 bases, with 10 bases remaining between them. The V gene's germline CDR1 is LNHNV and CDR2 YYDKDF (reference sequence). This chain's CDR3 is CATSRDGLEQETQYF. CDR3 bases: TGTGCCACCAGCAGAGATGGGTTGGAACAAGAGACCCAGTACTTC.

This clonotype appeared a few times. The V and J genes are TRBV7-2 and TRBJ2-5; the match to TRBD2 covers 10 bases. V was pared by 3 bases and J by 3 bases, with 7 bases of the junction left unmatched. The V gene's germline CDR1 is SGHTA and CDR2 FQGNSA. The CDR3 runs to 16 residues. In nucleotides, the CDR3 is TGTGCCAGCAGCTTCGGTGGGCTAGCGGGAGAAGAGACCCAGTACTTC. Protein: CASSFGGLAGEETQYF.

This clonotype was picked up a small number of times. J is TRBJ2-1 and V is TRBV14, with D perhaps matching TRBD2 (5 bases). This CDR3 contains 16 residues. Looked up from germline, CDR1 is SGHDN and CDR2 is FVKESK. V was clipped by 4 bases and J by 7 bases, with 20 bases between them. The CDR3 DNA reads TGTGCCAGCAGCCCAACTAGGTCCCATATAGGAAATGAGCAGTTCTTC. It is translated as CASSPTRSHIGNEQFF.

The sample holds many counts of this clonotype. V gene TRBV18 combines with J gene TRBJ2-5, with D possibly TRBD2 on 5 matching bases. Germline V gives CDR1 KGHSH, CDR2 LQKENI. V was shortened by 5 bases and J by 2 bases, with 15 bases between the two germline ends. The CDR3 length is 15 residues. CDR3 sequence reads: CASSLSAGIQETQYF. CDR3 DNA sequence: TGTGCCAGCTCATTGTCAGCCGGGATTCAAGAGACCCAGTACTTC.

The chain combines TRBV7-2 with TRBJ1-3; the D is unclear. V was cut by 5 bases and J by 6 bases, with 11 bases left in between. The CDR3 spans 13 residues. Germline CDR1 is SGHTA and CDR2 is FQGNSA. The DNA of the CDR3 is TGTGCCAGCAGCCCCGTACACGTAAACACCATATATTTT. Protein sequence: CASSPVHVNTIYF.

A few counts support this clonotype. This chain connects TRBV28 to TRBJ2-1, with TRBD1 as a possible D gene (6 bases). This CDR3 comprises 15 residues. Germline loops: CDR1 MDHEN, CDR2 SYDVKM. The V end was cut by 6 bases, the J end by 6 bases, with 18 bases between. The CDR3 region has the DNA TGTGCCAGCAGGTTACAGGGAATGGGGCGCAATGAGCAGTTCTTC. It is translated as CASRLQGMGRNEQFF.

Many counts were recorded for this clonotype. The CDR3 DNA reads as TGTGCCAGCAGTGGAGACACCGGGGCTAGCACAGATACGCAGTATTTT. Its translation is CASSGDTGASTDTQYF. The chain couples TRBV6-4 to TRBJ2-3; D could derive from TRBD1 or TRBD2 (5 bases each). The V gene lost 4 bases and the J gene lost 0 bases, with 14 bases spanning the gap. Germline-derived CDR1 and CDR2 are MRHNA and SNTAGT. The CDR3 has 16 amino acids.

This clonotype was detected ten times or more. J is TRBJ1-1 and V is TRBV4-2, with D possibly matching TRBD1 (5 bases). The germline CDR1 and CDR2 sequences are LGHNA and YNFKEQ. The CDR3 spans 16 residues. V lost 1 base, J lost 2 bases, and 14 bases lay in between. CDR3 nucleotide sequence: TGTGCCAGCAGCCAAGTCACCAGAGGGACCAACACTGAAGCTTTCTTT. This translates into CASSQVTRGTNTEAFF.